The 10 T cell receptor beta chains listed next were all sequenced from one sample in a study of blood T cell repertoires in COVID-19. Sequenced by immunoSEQ multiplex PCR; TCRdb stores in-frame clones only, minus some. The sample yields about 180,000 clones, roughly 87% seen once. The sequenced sample consisted of PBMCs or T cells enriched from blood (not recorded which). These receptors all come from a human donor with acute COVID-19. The donor label of this sample is uncertain.

V usage is TRBV6-5 and J usage is TRBJ1-2; the D gene is possibly TRBD1 (6 bases). The V end lost 10 bases, the J end lost 0 bases, and 12 bases lay between the germline ends. This CDR3 spans 13 amino acids. Germline V gene sequence: CDR1 MNHEY, CDR2 SVGAGI. CDR3 bases: TGTGCCATCACGGACAGCTCTAACTATGGCTACACCTTC. It specifies CAITDSSNYGYTF.

The rearrangement joins TRBV4-1 to TRBJ2-3; tentatively, D is TRBD2 (7 bases). The CDR3 spans 18 residues. Germline V lookup: CDR1 MGHRA, CDR2 YSYEKL. V was trimmed by 1 base and J by 0 bases, leaving 17 bases between them. The CDR3 DNA sequence: TGCGCCAGCAGCCAAGGTCGGGCGCGGGGGCCTAGCACAGATACGCAGTATTTT. It specifies CASSQGRARGPSTDTQYF.

The chain combines TRBV27 with TRBJ2-5; D gene uncertain. CDR3 length equals 11 residues. CDR1 is MNHEY, CDR2 SMNVEV, per germline (reference sequence). V lost 6 bases to trimming and J lost 5 bases, with 7 bases between them. CDR3 region: CASRLGETQYF. The CDR3, as DNA: TGTGCCAGCAGACTCGGGGAGACCCAGTACTTC.

This clone was found once. CDR3 sequence reads: CASSYETPRELFF. In DNA form, the CDR3 reads TGTGCCAGCAGCTACGAGACACCCCGGGAGCTGTTTTTT. This chain links TRBV7-2 with TRBJ2-2; D ambiguous. The germline V and J ends were trimmed by 4 bases and 9 bases, with 12 bases remaining between them. The germline V gene has CDR1 SGHTA and CDR2 FQGNSA. This CDR3 has 13 amino acids.

This CDR3 reads CASAPAGERYGYTF. CDR3 sequence (DNA): TGTGCTAGTGCTCCAGCAGGGGAACGCTATGGCTACACCTTC. This chain uses TRBV12-5 with TRBJ1-2; TRBD1 is a possible D gene (6 bases). Per the germline V gene, CDR1 is LGHNT and CDR2 is FRNRAP. This CDR3 has 14 amino acids. V was pared by 7 bases and J by 4 bases, with 16 bases between.

The chain couples TRBV18 to TRBJ1-1; D may be TRBD1 (5 bases). Between the trimmed V and J ends, which lost 0 bases and 0 bases, there was a span of 8 bases. The CDR3 contains 15 residues. Germline V gene sequence: CDR1 KGHSH, CDR2 LQKENI. The CDR3 loop reads CASSPPGGVNTEAFF. The CDR3 DNA sequence: TGTGCCAGCTCACCACCGGGAGGGGTGAACACTGAAGCTTTCTTT. Filled out from reference TRBV18 and TRBJ1-1, the complete variable domain reads NAGVMQNPRHLVRRRGQEARLRCSPMKGHSHVYWYRQLPEEGLKFMVYLQKENIIDESGMPKERFSAEFPKEGPSILRIQQVVRGDSAAYFCASSPPGGVNTEAFFGQGTRLTVV.

The chain recombines TRBV27 with TRBJ1-5; D not resolved. Germline V gene sequence: CDR1 MNHEY, CDR2 SMNVEV (reference sequence). CDR3 size: 16 residues. The germline V and J ends were trimmed by 2 bases and 0 bases, with 11 bases remaining between them. Here the CDR3 reads CASSLKAGYSNQPQHF. CDR3 coding DNA: TGTGCCAGCAGTTTAAAGGCAGGCTATAGCAATCAGCCCCAGCATTTT.

The V gene is TRBV6-6, the J gene TRBJ1-4, with a tentative D call TRBD1 (6 bases). The CDR3 runs to 14 residues. Germline V lookup: CDR1 MNHNY, CDR2 SVGAGI (reference sequence). Trimming shortened V by 2 bases and J by 6 bases, and 10 bases separated the two germline ends. The CDR3 sequence is CASSYGGHYEKLFF. CDR3 nucleotides: TGTGCCAGCAGTTACGGGGGACATTATGAAAAACTGTTTTTT.

The chain couples TRBV5-1 to TRBJ1-1, with D perhaps matching TRBD1 (5 bases). Trimming shortened V by 5 bases and J by 5 bases, and 13 bases separated the two germline ends. Germline-derived CDR1 and CDR2 are SGHRS and YFSETQ. This CDR3 has 13 amino acids. In DNA form, the CDR3 reads TGCGCCAGCAGGGCCGTGGGGGGAACTGAAGCTTTCTTT. It is translated as CASRAVGGTEAFF. Complete variable domain (other parts from reference TRBV5-1 and TRBJ1-1): KAGVTQTPRYLIKTRGQQVTLSCSPISGHRSVSWYQQTPGQGLQFLFEYFSETQRNKGNFPGRFSGRQFSNSRSEMNVSTLELGDSALYLCASRAVGGTEAFFGQGTRLTVV.

V gene TRBV6-4 combines with J gene TRBJ1-6; TRBD1 agrees at 7 bases. J lost 7 bases, V lost 6 bases, and 6 bases had no gene match. The CDR3 length is 14 residues. Germline CDR1 reads MRHNA; CDR2 reads SNTAGT. The CDR3 nucleotides are TGTGCCAGCAGCCCGACAGGGACAAATTCACCCCTCCACTTT. Its protein is CASSPTGTNSPLHF.